The source of this TCR beta chain is a study of metastatic and nonmetastatic thyroid tumors (TCRdb year 2020). About the study as a whole: The researchers compared repertoires between peripheral blood samples and tumor or nodule tissue samples from patients with malignant or benign thyroid disease. The research as a whole found: In both blood and tumor samples, TCR beta diversity was reported to be significantly higher in malignant tumors than in benign nodules.

No patient had received any treatment before thyroid surgery. Patient clinical samples collected from 2012 to 2018 were retrospectively analysed using T-cell receptor beta sequencing. Library generation was performed with PCR. The run used an Illumina HiSeq 4000. High-throughput sequencing was used to profile the TCR beta-chain CDR3 region of each patient. The authors' pipeline ran thus. Drawing on CDR3 differences between clinicopathological groups, the researchers built a classifier meant to tell apart patients with distant-metastatic papillary thyroid cancer. To measure repertoire diversity the researchers used the Shannon index, while the Morisita-Horn index served to gauge how similar the tumor and blood repertoires were. The public reads were reprocessed in TCRdb via fastp at Q25 and MiXCR, keeping in-frame beta chains. The V and J calls here are based on TCRdb, not the publication. The sample includes around 45,000 clones, with around 2.9% observed a single time. Roughly a tenth of the sample is taken by the ten largest.

Clipping removes 2 bases from V and 9 bases from J, with 9 as the unmatched junction base count. Based on the germline V gene, the CDR1 and CDR2 sequences are MGHRA and YSYEKL. The CDR3 runs 16 amino acids, cysteine and phenylalanine included. Only the CDR3 DNA stays, 48 bases, in frame from base 1. This clone was seen many times. There is no known antigen for this receptor. No per-base quality is available; no much larger clone lies one base away. The sequence is built from TRBV4-1 and TRBJ2-5; TRBD2 aligns with 13 central bases. This sequence was found in a female donor with papillary thyroid cancer or a benign thyroid nodule (not recorded which). Some clones in this sample may be carry-over from other donors' samples. Sequencing used blood. This receptor carries the CDR3 CASSQRRTSGRDAQYF. The nucleotide sequence is TGCGCCAGCAGCCAAAGACGGACTAGCGGGAGAGATGCCCAGTACTTC.